This entry lists 14 T cell receptor beta chains sequenced from one sample in a study of metastatic and nonmetastatic thyroid tumors. TCRdb re-called the PCR reads with MiXCR. The sample has thousands of clones, 20% to 25% seen once; the top ten hold approximately 15%. Until they underwent thyroid surgery, no patient had received any treatment. The specimen sequenced was adjacent normal tissue. All receptors derive from a female donor with papillary thyroid cancer or a benign thyroid nodule (not recorded which). Some clones in this sample may be carry-over from other donors' samples.

The rearrangement joins TRBV6-1 to TRBJ2-5, with D perhaps TRBD1 (6 bases). Germline lookup yields CDR1 MNHNS and CDR2 SASEGT. The V end was cut by 0 bases, the J end by 3 bases, with 23 bases between. This CDR3 has 19 residues. CDR3 region: CASSEAWTGTGTAKETQYF. CDR3 bases: TGTGCCAGCAGTGAAGCCTGGACCGGTACAGGGACGGCAAAAGAGACCCAGTACTTC.

This clone was observed many times. The V gene is TRBV5-5, the J gene TRBJ2-5; the match to TRBD2 covers 11 bases. Per germline, CDR1 SGHKS and CDR2 YYEKEE (reference sequence). V gave up 1 base and J gave up 5 bases; unmatched junction bases: 7. The CDR3 loop spans 16 amino acids. The CDR3 DNA reads as TGTGCCAGCAGCTTGACCATAGCGGGGGGGCAGGAGACCCAGTACTTC. It encodes CASSLTIAGGQETQYF. Variable domain in full (rest from reference TRBV5-5 and TRBJ2-5): DAGVTQSPTHLIKTRGQQVTLRCSPISGHKSVSWYQQVLGQGPQFIFQYYEKEERGRGNFPDRFSARQFPNYSSELNVNALLLGDSALYLCASSLTIAGGQETQYFGPGTRLLVL.

This clone appeared a few times. J is TRBJ2-2 and V is TRBV12-3 or TRBV12-4; 12 nucleotides agree with TRBD2. The CDR3 loop spans 16 amino acids. The ends lost 5 bases at V and 4 bases at J; junction bases unmatched: 5. DNA for the CDR3: TGTGCCAGCAGTCCTCTAGCGGGAGGGCTCACCGGGGAGCTGTTTTTT. Protein: CASSPLAGGLTGELFF.

By sample share, this clone is medium-sized. A much larger clone differs by one base, so this may be a read error. The chain uses TRBV27 and TRBJ2-5; D is undetermined. V was clipped by 7 bases and J by 3 bases, with 15 bases between them. CDR3 length equals 14 residues. The germline V gene encodes CDR1 MNHEY and CDR2 SMNVEV (reference sequence). Here the CDR3 reads CASTNSWWEETQYF. For the CDR3, the DNA is TGTGCCAGCACGAATTCGTGGTGGGAAGAGACCCAGTACTTC.

This clone was detected many times. This sequence joins TRBV4-2 and TRBJ2-3; 9 bases agree with TRBD2. Germline CDR1 and CDR2: LGHNA and YNFKEQ. The CDR3 runs 17 residues. The J segment lost 7 bases and the V segment lost 4 bases, leaving 15 bases of the junction unmatched. The CDR3 DNA follows: TGTGCCAGCAGCCTACGGAGGGGCGGGGGGGCTGTAAATACGCAGTATTTT. Residues: CASSLRRGGGAVNTQYF.

This clone has just a few counts. The chain employs TRBV2 and TRBJ1-2, with 9 bases that match TRBD1. This CDR3 comprises 13 residues. The germline gives CDR1 SNHLY, CDR2 FYNNEI. V shed 7 bases and J 7 bases; nucleotides not matched to a gene: 7. The CDR3 region has the DNA TGTGCCAGCACCATACAGGGGGCCGGTGGCTACACCTTC. This codes for CASTIQGAGGYTF.

This clone was detected many times. V and J are TRBV7-7 and TRBJ2-5, with 8 nucleotides matching TRBD2. The length of the CDR3 is 14 residues. Germline V gives CDR1 SSHAT, CDR2 FNYEAQ (reference sequence). Trimming at V came to 5 bases and at J to 5 bases, leaving 7 bases not matched to a gene. The CDR3 loop reads CASSARGGFETQYF. The CDR3 coding sequence is TGTGCCAGCAGCGCCCGGGGGGGATTCGAGACCCAGTACTTC. The entire variable domain, with the rest obtained from reference TRBV7-7 and TRBJ2-5, is as follows: GAGVSQSPRYKVTKRGQDVTLRCDPISSHATLYWYQQALGQGPEFLTYFNYEAQPDKSGLPSDRFSAERPEGSISTLTIQRTEQRDSAMYRCASSARGGFETQYFGPGTRLLVL.

By frequency in the sample, this clone is medium-sized (0.01 to 0.1%). The gene calls are TRBV9 and TRBJ1-1, with D maybe TRBD1 (6 bases). Per the germline V gene, CDR1 is SGDLS and CDR2 is YYNGEE. The CDR3 loop spans 16 amino acids. V gave up 0 bases and J gave up 4 bases, with 16 bases separating them. CDR3 protein: CASSVDLGGLGTEAFF. The CDR3 DNA is TGTGCCAGCAGCGTAGATTTGGGGGGGCTAGGCACTGAAGCTTTCTTT.

In this sample, this clone turned up a few times. The rearrangement links TRBV6-1 to TRBJ2-3; the match to TRBD2 covers 8 bases. Germline CDR1 reads MNHNS; CDR2 reads SASEGT. Trimming cost V 1 base and J 6 bases; bases outside gene matches: 9. The length of the CDR3 is 16 residues. The CDR3 DNA sequence: TGTGCCAGCAGTGAAGTCCCGGGGGGGCCGTCGGATACGCAGTATTTT. It translates to CASSEVPGGPSDTQYF.

The chain employs TRBV20-1 and TRBJ2-5, with TRBD2 matching 8 bases. V lost 6 bases and J lost 4; bases outside the gene matches: 7. The CDR3 runs to 13 residues. Germline assignment: CDR1 DFQATT and CDR2 SNEGSKA (reference sequence). The CDR3 DNA reads TGCAGTGCCATGCGGGGGGCCTCAGAGACCCAGTACTTC. It yields the protein CSAMRGASETQYF.

This clone was observed at least ten times. Possible read error: a much larger clone is one base away. The chain has TRBV2 and TRBJ2-3; D is unresolved. The CDR3 spans 11 residues. CDR1 is SNHLY and CDR2 is FYNNEI in the germline V gene. Trimming pared 7 bases from V and 4 bases from J, leaving 6 bases between. This chain's CDR3 is CASNVADTQYF. Here the CDR3 DNA reads TGTGCCAGCAATGTTGCAGATACGCAGTATTTT.

By frequency in the sample, this clone is medium-sized. The chain carries TRBV9 and TRBJ2-1, with 14 bases lining up with TRBD2. The CDR3 runs to 16 residues. Germline-derived CDR1 and CDR2 are SGDLS and YYNGEE. V lost 3 bases and J lost 9; bases outside the gene matches: 8. The CDR3 DNA is TGTGCCAGCAGCGAGGCAGTTGGACTAGCGGGAGGTGAGCAGTTCTTC. This encodes CASSEAVGLAGGEQFF.

On this clone: The junction shows a germline mismatch at one end, possibly a read error. This sequence joins TRBV7-9 and TRBJ2-2, with D perhaps TRBD1 or TRBD2 (5 bases each). This CDR3 region has 15 residues. Germline V lookup: CDR1 SEHNR, CDR2 FQNEAQ (reference sequence). CDR3 DNA: TGTGCCAGCAGACCGGGCGCAGGGAACACCGGGGATCTGTTTTTT. Its protein product is CASRPGAGNTGDLFF.

This clone was counted a single time. The V call is TRBV5-1, the J call TRBJ1-2; a weak D match, TRBD1 (5 bases). CDR1 is SGHRS and CDR2 is YFSETQ in the germline V gene. The CDR3 totals 14 residues. Trimming took 0 bases from V and 3 from J, leaving 9 bases between them. The CDR3 nucleotides are TGCGCCAGCAGCTTGGAGGGGACCGACTATGGCTACACCTTC. Protein product: CASSLEGTDYGYTF.